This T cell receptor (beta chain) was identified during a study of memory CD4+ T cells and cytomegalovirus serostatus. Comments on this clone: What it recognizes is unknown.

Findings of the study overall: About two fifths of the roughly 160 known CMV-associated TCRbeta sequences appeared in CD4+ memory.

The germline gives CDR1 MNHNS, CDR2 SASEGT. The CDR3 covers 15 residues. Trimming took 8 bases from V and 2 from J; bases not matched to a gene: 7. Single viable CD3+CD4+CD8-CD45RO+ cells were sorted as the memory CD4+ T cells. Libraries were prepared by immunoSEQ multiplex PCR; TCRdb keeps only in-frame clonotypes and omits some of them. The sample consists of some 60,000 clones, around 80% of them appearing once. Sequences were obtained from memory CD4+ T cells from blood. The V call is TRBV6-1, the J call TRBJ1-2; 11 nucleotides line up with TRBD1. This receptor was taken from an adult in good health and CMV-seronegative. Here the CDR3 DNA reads TGTGCCAGCTATGGGACAGGGGGATTCAACTATGGCTACACCTTC. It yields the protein CASYGTGGFNYGYTF.